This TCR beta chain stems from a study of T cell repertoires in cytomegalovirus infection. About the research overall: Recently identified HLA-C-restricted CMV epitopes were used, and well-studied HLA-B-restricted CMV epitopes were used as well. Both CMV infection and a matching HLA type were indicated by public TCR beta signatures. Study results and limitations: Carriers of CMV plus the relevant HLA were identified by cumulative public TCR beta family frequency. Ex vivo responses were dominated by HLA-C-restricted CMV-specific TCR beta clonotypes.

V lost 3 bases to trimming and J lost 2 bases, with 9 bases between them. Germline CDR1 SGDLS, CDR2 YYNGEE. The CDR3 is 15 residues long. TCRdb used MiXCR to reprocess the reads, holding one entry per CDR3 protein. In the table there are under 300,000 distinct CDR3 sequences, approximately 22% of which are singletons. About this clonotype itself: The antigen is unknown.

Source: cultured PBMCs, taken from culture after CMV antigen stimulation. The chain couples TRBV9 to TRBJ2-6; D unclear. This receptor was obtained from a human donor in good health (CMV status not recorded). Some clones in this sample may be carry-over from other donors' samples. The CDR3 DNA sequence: TGTGCCAGCAGCGAAGTCGTAACTGGGGCCAACGTCCTGACTTTC. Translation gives CASSEVVTGANVLTF.